The TCR beta chain described here comes from a study of cytomegalovirus exposure and HLA in healthy donors. On this clone itself: Its antigen is not known.

Points from the study as a whole: TCR beta chains numbering 164 were designated cytomegalovirus-associated. The study found most TCR sequences rare, yet found some public TCRs in many donors. Sequencing depth roughly uniform across donors was assumed in presence/absence analyses. A later analysis showed TCR association rates differing by HLA locus, peaking at DRB1 and lowest at HLA-C.

The PCR employed 60 Vbeta primers together with 13 Jbeta primers. Method: immunoSEQ multiplex PCR; TCRdb's copy keeps in-frame clones and lacks some. This table holds 150,000 to 200,000 clones, 70% to 80% found once. CDR1 is SEHNR, CDR2 FQNEAQ, per germline (reference sequence). The V and J ends lost 3 bases and 1 base, in that order; junction bases with no gene match: 8. The CDR3 is 18 residues long. The clonotype originates from a man between 18 and 35 years old in good health and CMV-seronegative. The material sequenced was PBMCs. The chain joins TRBV7-9 to TRBJ2-6; 8 bases are a match to TRBD1. CDR3 region: CASSFPQGAHSGANVLTF. The CDR3 coding sequence is TGTGCCAGCAGCTTCCCGCAGGGGGCCCATTCTGGGGCCAACGTCCTGACTTTC.